The 22 T cell receptor beta chains in this list originate from one sample, sequenced in a study of T cell responses to AZD1222 COVID-19 vaccine. Measured with immunoSEQ multiplex PCR; TCRdb has only the in-frame clones, and not every one. The sample shows roughly 190,000 clones, roughly 92% of them seen only once. Source: peripheral blood, taken on day 0 of AZD1222 vaccination. These receptors originate from an adult in good health.

This chain joins TRBV10-3 and TRBJ2-7; the match to TRBD2 covers 11 bases. The CDR3 is made up of 16 amino acids. Germline CDR1 is ENHRY and CDR2 is SYGVKD. Trimming removed 3 bases from V and 2 bases from J; junction bases left unmatched: 6. CDR3 bases: TGTGCCATCAGTGACTCAACTAGCGGGGGACCCTACGAGCAGTACTTC. Encoded protein: CAISDSTSGGPYEQYF.

Details on this clone: Other DNA sequences of this sample code for an identical CDR3. The V and J genes are TRBV6-6 and TRBJ2-7; D possibly uses TRBD1 or TRBD2 (5 bases each). Per germline, CDR1 MNHNY and CDR2 SVGAGI (reference sequence). V lost 6 bases, J lost 2 bases, and 8 bases lay in between. The CDR3 sequence is 12 residues long. CDR3 bases: TGTGCCAGCAGCGGGACCGCCTACGAGCAGTACTTC. The encoded protein is CASSGTAYEQYF.

The gene calls are TRBV28 and TRBJ1-2; D call uncertain. V was cut by 4 bases and J by 8 bases, with 8 bases left in between. Germline-derived CDR1 and CDR2 are MDHEN and SYDVKM. This CDR3 is built from 11 residues. Here the CDR3 reads CASSSREGYTF. Written as DNA, the CDR3 is TGTGCCAGCAGTTCGCGGGAAGGCTACACCTTC.

The chain couples TRBV11-2 to TRBJ1-2; 10 bases map to TRBD1. From germline, CDR1 is SGHAT and CDR2 FQNNGV. V shed 4 bases, J shed 7 bases, and the junction held 6 bases outside the gene matches. The CDR3 has 14 amino acids. In DNA, the CDR3 is TGTGCCAGCAGCTCCAAGACAGGGGGCTCTGGCTACACCTTC. Encoded protein: CASSSKTGGSGYTF.

This chain connects TRBV3-1 (or the pseudogene TRBV3-2) to TRBJ1-6, with D possibly matching TRBD1 (6 bases). Germline V lookup: CDR1 LGHDT, CDR2 YNNKEL (reference sequence). CDR3 size: 15 residues. V was shortened by 4 bases and J by 9 bases, with 16 bases between the two germline ends. The DNA for the CDR3 is TGTGCCAGCAGCCTGACCTCGGGGGGGCTTTCACCCCTCCACTTT. Its protein is CASSLTSGGLSPLHF.

The J gene is TRBJ1-1, the V gene TRBV6-5; D is uncertain. V lost 6 bases and J 0 bases, leaving 8 bases between the germline ends. Germline CDR1 MNHEY, CDR2 SVGAGI. CDR3 size: 13 residues. The CDR3 DNA follows: TGTGCCAGCAGGGCGGGGATGAACACTGAAGCTTTCTTT. Translating it yields CASRAGMNTEAFF.

The chain joins TRBV5-6 to TRBJ2-4; D is ambiguous. The CDR3 is 12 amino acids. V was shortened by 2 bases and J by 9 bases, with 9 bases between the two germline ends. Germline V lookup: CDR1 SGHDT, CDR2 YYEEEE. The CDR3 nucleotides are TGTGCCAGCAGCTTTGCCAGGAGCATTCAGTACTTC. This translates into CASSFARSIQYF.

With respect to this clone: One end of the junction is discordant with germline, which a read error may explain. The genes are TRBV27 and TRBJ1-4; maybe TRBD1 (6 bases). The germline V gene has CDR1 MNHEY and CDR2 SMNVEV (reference sequence). This CDR3 is 15 amino acids long. CDR3 residues: CASSEAGTTYEKLFF. CDR3 nucleotide sequence: TGTGCCAGCAGTGAAGCCGGGACAACTTATGAAAAACTGTTTTTT. The full variable domain, rest sourced from reference TRBV27 and TRBJ1-4, is EAQVTQNPRYLITVTGKKLTVTCSQNMNHEYMSWYRQDPGLGLRQIYYSMNVEVTDKGDVPEGYKVSRKEKRNFPLILESPSPNQTSLYFCASSEAGTTYEKLFFGSGTQLSVL.

The gene calls are TRBV27 and TRBJ1-1; D is undetermined. The germline CDR1 and CDR2 sequences are MNHEY and SMNVEV (reference sequence). The CDR3 is 14 residues long. The ends were cut back, 11 bases at V and 3 bases at J, with 19 bases in the middle. Here the CDR3 reads CALGVEANHTEAFF. For the CDR3, the DNA is TGTGCCCTTGGGGTGGAGGCAAATCACACTGAAGCTTTCTTT.

V and J are TRBV7-6 and TRBJ1-3, with 7 bases aligning to TRBD1. The CDR3 length is 14 residues. The V gene end was trimmed by 1 base and the J gene end by 5 bases; junction bases not matched to a gene: 2. Germline values: CDR1 SGHVS, CDR2 FNYEAQ. CDR3 region: CASSLGDRRNTIYF. CDR3 DNA sequence: TGTGCCAGCAGCTTAGGGGACAGAAGAAACACCATATATTTT.

The gene calls are TRBV11-1 and TRBJ2-3, with D tentatively TRBD1 (5 bases). CDR1 is SGHAT, CDR2 FQDESV, per germline (reference sequence). Trimming took 8 bases from V and 4 from J, leaving 7 bases between them. The length of the CDR3 is 11 residues. This CDR3 is CASGRADTQYF. CDR3 bases: TGTGCCAGCGGCAGGGCAGATACGCAGTATTTT.

The rearrangement uses TRBV6-1 and TRBJ2-1; 7 bases align to TRBD1. V was pared by 3 bases and J by 4 bases, with 9 bases of the junction left unmatched. This CDR3 contains 16 residues. CDR1 MNHNS and CDR2 SASEGT come from the germline V gene. The CDR3: CASSDRRGTLYNEQFF. CDR3 nucleotide sequence: TGTGCCAGCAGTGACCGCAGGGGGACCCTTTACAATGAGCAGTTCTTC.

V is TRBV6-5 and J is TRBJ2-7, with 8 bases matching TRBD2. CDR1 and CDR2 (germline): MNHEY, SVGAGI. There are 14 residues in the CDR3. The V segment lost 11 bases and the J segment 2 bases; nucleotides outside the gene matches: 11. CDR3 nucleotide sequence: TGTGCCGCAGGAAATCAGGGACTAGCCTACGAGCAGTACTTC. Residues: CAAGNQGLAYEQYF.

This clone was recorded only once. V is TRBV4-3 and J is TRBJ1-2, with 8 bases aligning to TRBD1. V was clipped by 1 base and J by 1 base; unmatched bases: 2. This CDR3 is 15 amino acids long. Germline loops: CDR1 LGHNA, CDR2 YSLEER. This chain's CDR3 is CASSQGTGSNYGYTF. The CDR3 DNA is TGCGCCAGCAGCCAAGGGACAGGGAGTAACTATGGCTACACCTTC.

The chain is built from TRBV9 and TRBJ1-2, with 9 bases that match TRBD1. Germline loops: CDR1 SGDLS, CDR2 YYNGEE. The J segment lost 7 bases and the V segment lost 3 bases, leaving 13 bases of the junction unmatched. The CDR3 extends over 16 amino acids. The CDR3 region has the DNA TGTGCCAGCAGCGAGAGGGGCCTACAGGGGGCGCTTGGCTACACCTTC. This translates into CASSERGLQGALGYTF.

The rearrangement joins TRBV7-8 to TRBJ1-6; the D is unclear. This CDR3 spans 19 amino acids. Germline V gene data show CDR1 as SGHVS and CDR2 as FQNEAQ. Between the trimmed V and J ends, which lost 7 bases and 0 bases, there was a span of 22 bases. The CDR3 loop is CASNEIADGASSYNSPLHF. The CDR3 DNA reads as TGTGCCAGCAACGAAATAGCCGACGGAGCGAGCTCCTATAATTCACCCCTCCACTTT.

The V call is TRBV19, the J call TRBJ1-5; TRBD1 matches 7 bases. Trimming at V came to 5 bases and at J to 5 bases, leaving 6 bases not matched to a gene. CDR1 and CDR2 (germline): LNHDA, SQIVND (reference sequence). The length of the CDR3 is 14 residues. CDR3 amino acids: CASSAGQDHQPQHF. CDR3 nucleotides: TGTGCCAGTAGTGCCGGACAGGATCATCAGCCCCAGCATTTT.

The J gene is TRBJ1-1, the V gene TRBV28, with 8 bases that match TRBD1. Germline trimming cut 8 bases from V and 1 base from J; bases unmatched to any gene: 9. Germline CDR1 reads MDHEN; CDR2 reads SYDVKM. The CDR3 has 15 residues. The CDR3 sequence: CASSGRGQGNTEAFF. The CDR3 nucleotides read TGTGCCAGCTCTGGCAGGGGGCAGGGGAACACTGAAGCTTTCTTT.

The CDR3 protein is CASSFPDQPYSYNEQFF. For the CDR3, the DNA is TGTGCCAGCAGCTTCCCGGACCAGCCTTACTCCTACAATGAGCAGTTCTTC. The chain has TRBV7-8 and TRBJ2-1; D not resolved. V lost 3 bases and J lost 0, with 15 bases in between. The CDR3 covers 17 residues. Germline CDR1 and CDR2: SGHVS and FQNEAQ.

The gene calls are TRBV9 and TRBJ1-4; 9 bases map to TRBD1. Germline-derived CDR1 and CDR2 are SGDLS and YYNGEE. V shed 0 bases, J shed 8 bases, and the junction held 5 bases outside the gene matches. The CDR3 length is 15 residues. The CDR3 sequence: CASSVAGQGWEKLFF. The CDR3 region has the DNA TGTGCCAGCAGCGTAGCGGGACAGGGCTGGGAAAAACTGTTTTTT. Filled out from reference TRBV9 and TRBJ1-4, the complete variable domain reads DSGVTQTPKHLITATGQRVTLRCSPRSGDLSVYWYQQSLDQGLQFLIQYYNGEERAKGNILERFSAQQFPDLHSELNLSSLELGDSALYFCASSVAGQGWEKLFFGSGTQLSVL.

This clone has a handful of counts. The chain joins TRBV5-1 to TRBJ1-4, with TRBD1 matching over 8 bases. The junction had 5 bases not matched to a gene; V was cut back by 7 bases and J by 3 bases. The CDR3 has 14 amino acids. The germline V gene has CDR1 SGHRS and CDR2 YFSETQ. This chain's CDR3 is CASQDRGPNEKLFF. CDR3 bases: TGCGCCAGCCAAGACAGGGGCCCTAATGAAAAACTGTTTTTT.

This clone appeared a few times. A read error may produce the germline difference seen at one junction end. This chain links TRBV3-1 (or the pseudogene TRBV3-2) with TRBJ2-7; the match to TRBD2 covers 7 bases. The CDR3 sequence is 13 residues long. CDR1 is LGHDT, CDR2 YNNKEL, per germline (reference sequence). The CDR3 protein is CASSQEGRADFNF. The CDR3 DNA reads TGTGCCAGCAGCCAAGAGGGGAGGGCGGATTTCAACTTC.